Presented here are 26 T cell receptor beta chains from one specimen sequenced in a study of cytomegalovirus exposure and HLA in healthy donors. Data came from immunoSEQ multiplex PCR; TCRdb stores just in-frame clones and leaves some out. Among about 62,000 clones listed, 85% to 95% were seen once. The sample comprised PBMCs. Source of these receptors: a woman younger than 30 in good health and CMV-seropositive.

The CDR3 DNA is TGTGCCAGCAGTTTTAACAGGGGGGAGACGGGTTTCTTT. It translates to CASSFNRGETGFF. The chain joins TRBV27 to TRBJ1-1; 8 positions agree with TRBD1. Germline CDR1 and CDR2: MNHEY and SMNVEV (reference sequence). J lost 13 bases, V lost 3 bases, and 10 bases had no gene match. There are 13 residues in the CDR3.

The chain recombines TRBV28 with TRBJ2-2; 7 bases are a match to TRBD2. Trimming took 3 bases from V and 3 from J; bases not matched to a gene: 4. CDR1 MDHEN and CDR2 SYDVKM come from the germline V gene. CDR3 size: 15 residues. The CDR3 region has the DNA TGTGCCAGCAGTTTGGAGCGGGGTTACACCGGGGAGCTGTTTTTT. Its translation is CASSLERGYTGELFF.

This chain links TRBV9 with TRBJ1-2; D is possibly TRBD1 (5 bases). V lost 1 base to trimming and J lost 5 bases, with 9 bases between them. Germline V gene sequence: CDR1 SGDLS, CDR2 YYNGEE. The CDR3 is 13 amino acids. The CDR3 coding sequence is TGTGCCAGCAGCGTAAGCGGGGCTTATGGCTACACCTTC. It yields the protein CASSVSGAYGYTF. The whole variable domain, filled in from reference TRBV9 and TRBJ1-2, reads DSGVTQTPKHLITATGQRVTLRCSPRSGDLSVYWYQQSLDQGLQFLIQYYNGEERAKGNILERFSAQQFPDLHSELNLSSLELGDSALYFCASSVSGAYGYTFGSGTRLTVV.

The chain is built from TRBV29-1 and TRBJ2-1, with 10 bases lining up with TRBD2. Germline CDR1 SQVTM, CDR2 ANQGSEA. The CDR3 length is 13 residues. V trimming: 6 bases; J trimming: 4 bases; junction bases outside the gene matches: 3. The CDR3 coding sequence is TGCAGCGTAACTAGCGGGAATTACAATGAGCAGTTCTTC. Amino acids: CSVTSGNYNEQFF.

The genes are TRBV28 and TRBJ1-3, with 7 bases matching TRBD1. From germline, CDR1 is MDHEN and CDR2 SYDVKM. The CDR3 runs 18 residues. The V and J ends lost 3 bases and 0 bases, in that order; junction bases with no gene match: 11. The CDR3 nucleotides are TGTGCCAGCAGTTTCTATGGGACAGATCTACTCTCTGGAAACACCATATATTTT. Translated: CASSFYGTDLLSGNTIYF.

This chain uses TRBV19 with TRBJ1-5; possible D gene TRBD1, 6 bases. The CDR3 has 13 residues. Trimming left V 7 bases short and J 10 bases short, with 17 bases between. From germline, CDR1 is LNHDA and CDR2 SQIVND (reference sequence). For the CDR3, the DNA is TGTGCCAGTATGTCGCAGGGGTTGAGTCCCCAGCATTTT. Its protein is CASMSQGLSPQHF. Full variable domain (outside the CDR3, taken from reference TRBV19 and TRBJ1-5): DGGITQSPKYLFRKEGQNVTLSCEQNLNHDAMYWYRQDPGQGLRLIYYSQIVNDFQKGDIAEGYSVSREKKESFPLTVTSAQKNPTAFYLCASMSQGLSPQHFGDGTRLSIL.

The chain is built from TRBV7-8 and TRBJ2-2, with D possibly TRBD2 on 7 matching bases. This CDR3 has 16 amino acids. The germline gives CDR1 SGHVS, CDR2 FQNEAQ. The V end was cut by 2 bases, the J end by 3 bases, with 13 bases between. The CDR3 region is CASSLFRGADTGELFF. CDR3 DNA sequence: TGTGCCAGCAGCTTATTTCGGGGGGCAGACACCGGGGAGCTGTTTTTT.

The genes are TRBV5-1 and TRBJ2-1, with a possible D match to TRBD1 (6 bases). V shed 4 bases and J shed 6 bases, with 11 bases lying between them. The CDR3 has 13 residues. Looked up from germline, CDR1 is SGHRS and CDR2 is YFSETQ. Here the CDR3 DNA reads TGCGCCAGCAGCAATAAACAGGGCAATGAGCAGTTCTTC. Its protein product is CASSNKQGNEQFF.

This clone was counted only a few times. The rearrangement joins TRBV19 to TRBJ2-1; D not certain. The germline V and J ends were trimmed by 5 bases and 10 bases, with 9 bases remaining between them. This CDR3 has 11 residues. The V gene's germline CDR1 is LNHDA and CDR2 SQIVND (reference sequence). The CDR3 protein is CASSSSREQFF. CDR3 nucleotides: TGTGCCAGTAGTTCGTCACGGGAGCAGTTCTTC.

The J gene is TRBJ2-3, the V gene TRBV5-1; D perhaps matches TRBD2 (5 bases). CDR3 size: 14 residues. Germline CDR1 reads SGHRS; CDR2 reads YFSETQ. The V end was cut by 0 bases, the J end by 8 bases, with 13 bases between. CDR3 nucleotide sequence: TGCGCCAGCAGCTTGGCCGTGGGGAGCGGTACGCAGTATTTT. Amino acids: CASSLAVGSGTQYF.

V usage is TRBV28 and J usage is TRBJ2-1; the D is unclear. V gave up 5 bases and J gave up 7 bases, with 6 bases separating them. CDR1 MDHEN and CDR2 SYDVKM come from the germline V gene. The CDR3 is 11 residues long. CDR3 loop: CASSPTNEQFF. The CDR3 DNA follows: TGTGCCAGCAGTCCCACAAATGAGCAGTTCTTC.

This chain joins TRBV6-4 and TRBJ1-1; D possibly corresponds to TRBD1 (5 bases). The ends were cut back, 4 bases at V and 4 bases at J, with 13 bases in the middle. The CDR3 totals 14 residues. Germline CDR1 reads MRHNA; CDR2 reads SNTAGT. CDR3 protein: CASSVGGGTTEAFF. The CDR3 DNA reads TGTGCCAGCAGTGTCGGGGGGGGAACCACTGAAGCTTTCTTT.

The chain recombines TRBV5-1 with TRBJ1-3, with TRBD1 matching 7 bases. After removal of 0 bases from V and 0 bases from J, the junction contained 0 bases not matched to a gene. CDR3 length: 15 residues. Germline V gives CDR1 SGHRS, CDR2 YFSETQ. As DNA, the CDR3 is TGCGCCAGCAGCTTGGACAGGGGCTCTGGAAACACCATATATTTT. Residues: CASSLDRGSGNTIYF.

The V gene is TRBV6-6, the J gene TRBJ1-2; D gene unclear. The germline CDR1 and CDR2 sequences are MNHNY and SVGAGI (reference sequence). The V and J ends lost 2 bases and 2 bases respectively, with 9 bases between them. This CDR3 is 14 amino acids long. The CDR3 loop is CASSYQAQNYGYTF. CDR3 coding DNA: TGTGCCAGCAGTTACCAAGCGCAAAACTATGGCTACACCTTC.

The V and J genes are TRBV10-3 and TRBJ1-2; D unresolved. Germline CDR1 ENHRY, CDR2 SYGVKD. There are 13 residues in the CDR3. V lost 2 bases to trimming and J lost 2 bases, with 6 bases between them. The CDR3 reads CAISETGNYGYTF. As DNA, the CDR3 is TGTGCCATCAGTGAGACGGGGAACTATGGCTACACCTTC.

The chain carries TRBV5-1 and TRBJ1-3; D not resolved. Germline V gene data show CDR1 as SGHRS and CDR2 as YFSETQ. V was pared by 0 bases and J by 4 bases, with 5 bases between. This CDR3 contains 13 residues. The CDR3 DNA reads as TGCGCCAGCAGCTTGGATATGGGAAACACCATATATTTT. Its translation: CASSLDMGNTIYF.

The CDR3 DNA sequence: TGTGCCAGCAGCTTAAAAGGGGGCGGCCATGGCTACACCTTC. Translating gives CASSLKGGGHGYTF. The rearrangement joins TRBV7-9 to TRBJ1-2, with TRBD1 matching over 7 bases. CDR3 size: 14 residues. The V and J ends lost 2 bases and 6 bases, in that order; junction bases with no gene match: 6. Germline V gene sequence: CDR1 SEHNR, CDR2 FQNEAQ (reference sequence).

This chain joins TRBV28 and TRBJ2-2; no firm D call. Per the germline V gene, CDR1 is MDHEN and CDR2 is SYDVKM. This CDR3 comprises 13 residues. V was shortened by 2 bases and J by 6 bases, with 7 bases between the two germline ends. CDR3 DNA sequence: TGTGCCAGCAGTTTACAAGCCCCCGGGGAGCTGTTTTTT. This encodes CASSLQAPGELFF.

This sequence joins TRBV19 and TRBJ2-1, with a tentative D call TRBD2 (5 bases). V lost 8 bases, J lost 8 bases, and 16 bases lay in between. CDR1 is LNHDA and CDR2 is SQIVND in the germline V gene (reference sequence). The CDR3 is 13 amino acids. As DNA, the CDR3 is TGTGCCAGTGGAAAGGGAGCTGGGGATGAGCAGTTCTTC. Its protein is CASGKGAGDEQFF.

V usage is TRBV2 and J usage is TRBJ2-2; 8 bases are shared with TRBD2. The germline CDR1 and CDR2 sequences are SNHLY and FYNNEI. This CDR3 comprises 16 residues. After removal of 7 bases from V and 4 bases from J, the junction contained 11 bases not matched to a gene. CDR3 DNA: TGTGCCAGCACCGAACGGGGGGGCACGGGCACCGGGGAGCTGTTTTTT. Protein sequence: CASTERGGTGTGELFF.

J is TRBJ2-7 and V is TRBV18, with TRBD2 identical over 8 bases. The V gene end was trimmed by 0 bases and the J gene end by 2 bases; junction bases not matched to a gene: 6. The CDR3 totals 16 residues. CDR1 and CDR2 (germline): KGHSH, LQKENI. CDR3 loop: CASSPPLAGGTYEQYF. CDR3 in DNA: TGTGCCAGCTCACCACCGTTGGCGGGAGGTACCTACGAGCAGTACTTC.

The chain employs TRBV29-1 and TRBJ1-1; possibly TRBD1 for D (6 bases). The length of the CDR3 is 12 residues. CDR1 and CDR2 from the germline V gene are SQVTM and ANQGSEA. Trimming shortened V by 6 bases and J by 6 bases, and 14 bases separated the two germline ends. DNA of the CDR3: TGCAGCGTGAAGGGGGTGGGGTCTGAAGCTTTCTTT. This translates into CSVKGVGSEAFF.

The J gene is TRBJ1-2, the V gene TRBV5-6; the D gene is possibly TRBD1 (6 bases). The V end lost 0 bases, the J end lost 4 bases, and 10 bases lay between the germline ends. The CDR3 runs 14 residues. Germline CDR1 is SGHDT and CDR2 is YYEEEE. This CDR3 reads CASSLGRGGYGYTF. The DNA for the CDR3 is TGTGCCAGCAGCTTGGGCAGGGGCGGCTATGGCTACACCTTC.

The chain carries TRBV10-3 and TRBJ2-3; 13 nucleotides line up with TRBD2. Germline V gene sequence: CDR1 ENHRY, CDR2 SYGVKD. This CDR3 contains 18 residues. After removal of 5 bases from V and 3 bases from J, the junction contained 11 bases not matched to a gene. The CDR3 DNA reads TGTGCCATCAGTATACTAGCGGGAGGGCCAGTAAGGACAGATACGCAGTATTTT. Amino acids: CAISILAGGPVRTDTQYF.

This clone was seen just once. The CDR3, as DNA: TGTGCCAGCAGCTCCCGGACAGGCAGCTCCTACAATGAGCAGTTCTTC. Its translation is CASSSRTGSSYNEQFF. V is TRBV7-9 and J is TRBJ2-1; 7 bases line up with TRBD1. V shed 4 bases and J 0 bases; nucleotides not matched to a gene: 6. In germline, CDR1 is SEHNR, CDR2 FQNEAQ (reference sequence). There are 16 residues in the CDR3.

The genes are TRBV18 and TRBJ1-2; D remains ambiguous. The CDR3 contains 12 residues. Between the trimmed V and J ends, which lost 3 bases and 2 bases, there was a span of 4 bases. Germline lookup yields CDR1 KGHSH and CDR2 LQKENI. CDR3 DNA: TGTGCCAGCTCACCCCCAAACTATGGCTACACCTTC. This translates into CASSPPNYGYTF. The variable domain in full, with the rest retrieved from reference TRBV18 and TRBJ1-2, is NAGVMQNPRHLVRRRGQEARLRCSPMKGHSHVYWYRQLPEEGLKFMVYLQKENIIDESGMPKERFSAEFPKEGPSILRIQQVVRGDSAAYFCASSPPNYGYTFGSGTRLTVV.